A selection of T cell receptor beta chains follows, all from one sample in a study of T cell responses to AZD1222 COVID-19 vaccine. Method: immunoSEQ multiplex PCR; TCRdb's copy keeps in-frame clones and lacks some. The sample has 150,000 to 200,000 clones, about nine tenths seen once. This material consisted of peripheral blood, taken on day 0 of AZD1222 vaccination. The receptors come from an adult in good health. Each CDR3 is given with its conserved first and last residue. The order of the fields is clone size, J gene, V gene, D gene, CDR3 protein, CDR3 DNA. A D gene is named only where the DNA matches it firmly. Clone sizes are given selectively: once, few, many, or a class where the clone is expanded.

.,TRBJ2-5,TRBV4-2,.,CASSQGAAIQETQYF,TGTGCCAGCAGCCAGGGGGCTGCGATCCAAGAGACCCAGTACTTC
.,TRBJ2-1,TRBV5-6,TRBD1,CASSSYGTGPSNEQFF,TGTGCCAGCAGCTCCTACGGGACAGGCCCTTCCAATGAGCAGTTCTTC
.,TRBJ2-7,TRBV9,TRBD2,CASSVTSGAYEQYF,TGTGCCAGCAGCGTTACTAGCGGGGCCTACGAGCAGTACTTC
.,TRBJ1-1,TRBV6-5,.,CASSSPTGSSEAFF,TGTGCCAGCAGTTCGCCAACAGGGAGTAGTGAAGCTTTCTTT
.,TRBJ2-7,TRBV6-5,TRBD2,CASSGGAYEQYF,TGTGCCAGCAGCGGGGGGGCGTACGAGCAGTACTTC
.,TRBJ1-2,TRBV7-9,.,CASSPSGERGYTF,TGTGCCAGCAGCCCCTCTGGGGAGAGGGGCTACACCTTC
.,TRBJ1-1,TRBV12-3/TRBV12-4,.,CASTQSFTEAFF,TGTGCCAGCACCCAAAGTTTTACTGAAGCTTTCTTT
once,TRBJ2-5,TRBV5-1,TRBD2,CASSKDPTSGQETQYF,TGCGCCAGCAGCAAGGACCCTACTAGCGGCCAAGAGACCCAGTACTTC
.,TRBJ1-1,TRBV10-3,.,CAISEWANEAFF,TGTGCCATCAGTGAATGGGCCAATGAAGCTTTCTTT
few,TRBJ2-3,TRBV30,TRBD2,CAWSRPLGTSQTQYF,TGTGCCTGGAGCCGACCGCTAGGGACTAGCCAAACGCAGTATTTT
.,TRBJ2-2,TRBV11-2,TRBD1,CASSLVGQGDGELFF,TGTGCCAGCAGCTTAGTAGGACAGGGAGACGGGGAGCTGTTTTTT
.,TRBJ2-7,TRBV7-9,.,CASSYTVTYEQYF,TGTGCCAGCAGCTATACAGTGACCTACGAGCAGTACTTC
.,TRBJ2-1,TRBV18,TRBD2,CASSPWGLAGDEQFF,TGTGCCAGCTCACCATGGGGACTAGCGGGGGACGAGCAGTTCTTC
.,TRBJ2-2,TRBV4-2,.,CASSQEGAGRTGELFF,TGTGCCAGCAGCCAAGAAGGGGCAGGTCGGACCGGGGAGCTGTTTTTT
.,TRBJ1-1,TRBV12-3/TRBV12-4,.,CASSLSAGTEAFF,TGTGCCAGCAGTTTATCAGCAGGCACTGAAGCTTTCTTT
.,TRBJ2-1,TRBV9,.,CASSDGGRSYNEQFF,TGTGCCAGCAGCGACGGGGGGCGGTCCTACAATGAGCAGTTCTTC
.,TRBJ2-1,TRBV27,TRBD1,CASTMRTGGSSREQFF,TGTGCCAGCACCATGCGGACAGGGGGCTCGTCGAGGGAGCAGTTCTTC
.,TRBJ2-6,TRBV6-6,TRBD1,CASSRSLFPGQGAERHSGANVLTF,TGTGCCAGCAGTCGTTCCCTCTTTCCGGGACAGGGGGCGGAACGCCACTCTGGGGCCAACGTCCTGACTTTC
.,TRBJ2-7,TRBV11-2,TRBD2,CASSPSGLADHEQYF,TGTGCCAGCAGCCCCTCTGGCCTAGCGGACCACGAGCAGTACTTC
.,TRBJ1-2,TRBV24-1,TRBD1,CATSDGQGSNYGYTF,TGTGCCACCAGTGATGGACAGGGGTCGAACTATGGCTACACCTTC
.,TRBJ2-7,TRBV13,.,CASSFAGANSYEQYF,TGTGCCAGCAGCTTTGCGGGGGCAAACAGCTACGAGCAGTACTTC
.,TRBJ1-3,TRBV7-6,.,CASSPGPISGNTIYF,TGTGCCAGCAGCCCCGGACCGATCTCTGGAAACACCATATATTTT
.,TRBJ2-7,TRBV13,.,CASSVRGTYEQYF,TGTGCCAGCAGCGTAAGGGGTACCTACGAGCAGTACTTC
.,TRBJ1-6,TRBV24-1,TRBD1,CATSDPSRDRANSPLHF,TGTGCCACCAGTGATCCTTCTAGGGACAGGGCCAATTCACCCCTCCACTTT
once,TRBJ2-2,TRBV7-2,.,CASSLRGGTGELFF,TGTGCCAGCAGCTTAAGGGGCGGAACCGGGGAGCTGTTTTTT
few,TRBJ1-1,TRBV5-4,TRBD1,CASSRQGRTMNTEAFF,TGTGCCAGCAGCCGACAGGGGCGGACCATGAACACTGAAGCTTTCTTT
.,TRBJ1-5,TRBV7-8,.,CASSPQPSDVQPQHF,TGTGCCAGCAGCCCCCAACCCTCAGACGTTCAGCCCCAGCATTTT
once,TRBJ2-7,TRBV7-2,TRBD2,CASSHNPGTSGGYEQYF,TGTGCCAGCAGCCATAATCCCGGGACTAGCGGGGGTTACGAGCAGTACTTC
.,TRBJ1-1,TRBV4-3,.,CASSQRLGIGRAFF,TGCGCCAGCAGCCAACGATTGGGGATAGGGAGAGCTTTCTTT
.,TRBJ2-5,TRBV12-3/TRBV12-4,TRBD2,CASSELATQTQYF,TGTGCCAGCAGTGAACTAGCGACCCAGACCCAGTACTTC
.,TRBJ2-7,TRBV15,.,CATSRDMAYEQYF,TGTGCCACCAGCAGAGATATGGCCTACGAGCAGTACTTC
once,TRBJ2-7,TRBV6-5,.,CASSSLRSYEQYF,TGTGCCAGCAGTTCATTACGCTCCTACGAGCAGTACTTC
.,TRBJ2-2,TRBV7-8,.,CASSLAGGNAGELFF,TGTGCCAGCAGTTTAGCAGGGGGGAACGCCGGGGAGCTGTTTTTT
.,TRBJ2-2,TRBV19,TRBD2,CASSIFPPLAGIKVRELFF,TGTGCCAGTAGTATTTTCCCCCCCCTAGCGGGGATCAAGGTCCGGGAGCTGTTTTTT
.,TRBJ2-2,TRBV7-2,TRBD2,CASSLVPRGGGNTGELFF,TGTGCCAGCAGCTTAGTACCTCGCGGGGGGGGAAACACCGGGGAGCTGTTTTTT
.,TRBJ2-7,TRBV12-5,.,CASGLVFRDEQYF,TGTGCTAGTGGTTTGGTCTTTCGGGACGAGCAGTACTTC
.,TRBJ1-1,TRBV27,.,CASSRMGRVNTEAFF,TGTGCCAGCTCAAGGATGGGCAGAGTGAACACTGAAGCTTTCTTT
.,TRBJ2-2,TRBV7-6,TRBD2,CASSPSGGASGELFF,TGTGCCAGCAGCCCTAGCGGGGGGGCAAGTGGGGAGCTGTTTTTT
.,TRBJ2-4,TRBV7-9,TRBD1,CASSSPRDRGKGNIQYF,TGTGCCAGCAGCTCCCCCAGGGACAGGGGTAAGGGGAACATTCAGTACTTC
.,TRBJ1-4,TRBV6-6,.,CASITGTNSEKLFF,TGTGCCAGCATCACCGGGACAAACAGCGAAAAACTGTTTTTT
.,TRBJ2-2,TRBV5-4,.,CASSTRTEAGELFF,TGTGCCAGCAGCACTCGGACCGAAGCCGGGGAGCTGTTTTTT
.,TRBJ1-2,TRBV7-8,.,CASSLAVGQARGTKYGYTF,TGTGCCAGCAGCTTAGCTGTAGGCCAGGCCCGAGGGACTAAGTATGGCTACACCTTC
.,TRBJ1-2,TRBV7-8,.,CASSLGINYGYTF,TGTGCCAGCAGCTTAGGGATCAACTATGGCTACACCTTC
.,TRBJ2-7,TRBV5-1,TRBD1,CASSGGQPSSYEQYF,TGCGCCAGCAGCGGGGGACAGCCAAGCTCCTACGAGCAGTACTTC
.,TRBJ2-7,TRBV5-4,.,CASSLIGVTYEQYF,TGTGCCAGCAGCTTGATCGGGGTTACCTACGAGCAGTACTTC
.,TRBJ2-7,TRBV29-1,TRBD2,CSVRTSYSYEQYF,TGCAGCGTTAGGACTAGCTACTCCTACGAGCAGTACTTC
.,TRBJ1-5,TRBV6-5,TRBD1,CASRPDRAGNQPQHF,TGTGCCAGCAGGCCCGACAGGGCTGGCAATCAGCCCCAGCATTTT
.,TRBJ1-1,TRBV5-4,.,CASSLRLTNTEAFF,TGTGCCAGCAGCTTGAGGCTCACGAACACTGAAGCTTTCTTT
.,TRBJ1-2,TRBV4-2,.,CASSQDPRYYGYTF,TGTGCCAGCAGCCAAGATCCCAGATACTATGGCTACACCTTC
.,TRBJ1-2,TRBV14,.,CASSQIGPQGYTF,TGTGCCAGCAGCCAAATCGGTCCGCAGGGCTACACCTTC
.,TRBJ1-6,TRBV6-5,.,CASSRGQLLNSPLHF,TGTGCCAGCAGCCGGGGGCAACTTCTCAATTCACCCCTCCACTTT
.,TRBJ2-3,TRBV28,.,CASSPRPTDTQYF,TGTGCCAGCAGTCCCCGACCTACAGATACGCAGTATTTT
.,TRBJ2-3,TRBV11-3,TRBD1,CASSPRTGGLDTQYF,TGTGCCAGCAGCCCCAGGACAGGGGGATTGGATACGCAGTATTTT
.,TRBJ2-7,TRBV6-5,.,CASKPGILYEQYF,TGTGCCAGCAAACCGGGAATCCTCTACGAGCAGTACTTC
.,TRBJ2-2,TRBV9,.,CASSVVGETGELFF,TGTGCCAGCAGCGTAGTGGGAGAGACCGGGGAGCTGTTTTTT
once,TRBJ2-2,TRBV19,TRBD1,CASTPERGQGTGELFF,TGTGCCAGTACCCCAGAGAGGGGACAGGGCACCGGGGAGCTGTTTTTT
.,TRBJ1-5,TRBV7-2,.,CASSSGQLGIQPQHF,TGTGCCAGCAGCTCAGGTCAGCTCGGCATCCAGCCCCAGCATTTT
.,TRBJ1-2,TRBV6-6,TRBD1,CASSGTANGYTF,TGTGCCAGCAGTGGGACAGCTAATGGCTACACCTTC
.,TRBJ2-3,TRBV10-3,TRBD1,CAISESPTGGSDTQYF,TGTGCCATCAGTGAGTCGCCTACAGGGGGCTCAGATACGCAGTATTTT
few,TRBJ1-4,TRBV7-9,TRBD1,CASSLAGTGANEKLFF,TGTGCCAGCAGCTTAGCCGGGACAGGGGCTAATGAAAAACTGTTTTTT